This T cell receptor beta chain came from a study of post-analysis software for immune sequencing data. Study-wide context: The study covered relapsing-remitting, secondary progressive and progressive-relapsing courses of multiple sclerosis. Study-level points and caveats: Five or six TRBV segments (TRBV5-6, TRBV5-1 and TRBV20-1 among them) occurred more frequently in patients than in controls. Multiple sclerosis was associated with a significant reduction in normalized Chao1 diversity relative to controls. F-measure co-clustering was strong for batch-matched samples.

V lost 6 bases, J lost 1 base, and 14 bases lay in between. Germline CDR1 reads DFQATT; CDR2 reads SNEGSKA (reference sequence). This CDR3 contains 14 residues. TCR beta cDNA libraries included unique molecular identifiers. TCRdb passed the PCR reads through MiXCR, listing each CDR3 protein once. This sample has 400,000 to 500,000 distinct CDR3 sequences, with 30% to 40% found just once. Note on this clonotype: Its antigen is not known.

The sequencing input was blood. This TCR derives from a girl aged 2-10 years with multiple sclerosis. The rearrangement joins TRBV20-1 to TRBJ2-3, with D possibly TRBD2 on 6 matching bases. The CDR3 nucleotides read TGCAGTGCCCCGGGGGAGACCCGCACAGATACGCAGTATTTT. This sequence encodes CSAPGETRTDTQYF.